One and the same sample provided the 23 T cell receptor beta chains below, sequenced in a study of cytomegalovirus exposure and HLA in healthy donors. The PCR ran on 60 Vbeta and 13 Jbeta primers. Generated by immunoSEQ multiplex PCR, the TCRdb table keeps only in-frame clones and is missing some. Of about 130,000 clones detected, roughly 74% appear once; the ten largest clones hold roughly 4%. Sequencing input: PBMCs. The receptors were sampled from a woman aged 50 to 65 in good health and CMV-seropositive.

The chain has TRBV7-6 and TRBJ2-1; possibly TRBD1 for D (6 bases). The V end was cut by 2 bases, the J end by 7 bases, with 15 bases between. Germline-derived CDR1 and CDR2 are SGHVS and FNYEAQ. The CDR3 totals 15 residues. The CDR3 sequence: CASSLTGFTGNEQFF. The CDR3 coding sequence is TGTGCCAGCAGCTTAACAGGGTTCACAGGGAATGAGCAGTTCTTC.

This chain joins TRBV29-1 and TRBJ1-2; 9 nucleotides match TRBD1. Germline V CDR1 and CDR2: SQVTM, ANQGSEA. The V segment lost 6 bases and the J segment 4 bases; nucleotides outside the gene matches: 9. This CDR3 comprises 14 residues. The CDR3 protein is CSVETGGFGYGYTF. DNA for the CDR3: TGCAGCGTGGAAACAGGGGGCTTCGGCTATGGCTACACCTTC.

The chain's CDR3 is CASSSRRDSLTDTQYF. The CDR3 coding sequence is TGCGCCAGCAGCTCCCGCCGGGACAGCCTCACAGATACGCAGTATTTT. The genes are TRBV5-1 and TRBJ2-3, with TRBD1 matching over 7 bases. The CDR3 is 16 amino acids. V lost 3 bases to trimming and J lost 2 bases; unmatched junction nucleotides: 9. Germline V gives CDR1 SGHRS, CDR2 YFSETQ.

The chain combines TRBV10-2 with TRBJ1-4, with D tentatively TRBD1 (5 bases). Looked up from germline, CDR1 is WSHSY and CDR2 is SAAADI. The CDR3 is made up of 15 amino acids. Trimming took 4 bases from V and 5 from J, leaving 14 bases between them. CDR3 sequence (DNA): TGCGCCAGCAGTGGGGCCCAAGGGGCGAATGAAAAACTGTTTTTT. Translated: CASSGAQGANEKLFF.

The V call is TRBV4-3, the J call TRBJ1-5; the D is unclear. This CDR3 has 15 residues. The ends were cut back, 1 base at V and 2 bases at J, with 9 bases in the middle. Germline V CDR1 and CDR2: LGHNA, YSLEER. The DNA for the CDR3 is TGCGCCAGCAGCCAAGCTCACGGGGGCAATCAGCCCCAGCATTTT. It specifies CASSQAHGGNQPQHF.

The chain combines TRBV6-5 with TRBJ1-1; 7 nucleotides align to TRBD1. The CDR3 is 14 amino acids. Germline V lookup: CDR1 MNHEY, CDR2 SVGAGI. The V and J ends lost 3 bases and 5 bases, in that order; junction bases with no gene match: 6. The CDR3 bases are TGTGCCAGCAGTTATCGACAGGGTGGGACTGAAGCTTTCTTT. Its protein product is CASSYRQGGTEAFF.

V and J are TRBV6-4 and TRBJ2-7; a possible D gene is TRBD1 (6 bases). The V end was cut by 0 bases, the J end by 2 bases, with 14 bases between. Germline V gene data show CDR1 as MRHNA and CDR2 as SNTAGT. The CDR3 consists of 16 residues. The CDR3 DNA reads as TGTGCCAGCAGTGACTCAGGGGGATTCTGGGCCTACGAGCAGTACTTC. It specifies CASSDSGGFWAYEQYF.

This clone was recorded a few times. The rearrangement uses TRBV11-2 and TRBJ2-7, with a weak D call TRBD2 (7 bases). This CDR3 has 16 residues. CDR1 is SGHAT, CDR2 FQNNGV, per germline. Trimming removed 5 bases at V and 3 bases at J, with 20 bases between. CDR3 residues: CASSRGGGTIYYEQYF. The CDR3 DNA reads TGTGCCAGCAGCCGTGGGGGGGGGACAATTTACTACGAGCAGTACTTC.

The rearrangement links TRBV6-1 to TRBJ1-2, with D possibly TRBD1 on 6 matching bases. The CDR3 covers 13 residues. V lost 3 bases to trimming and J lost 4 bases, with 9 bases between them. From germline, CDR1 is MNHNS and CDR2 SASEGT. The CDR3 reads CASSERGGYGYTF. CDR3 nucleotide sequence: TGTGCCAGCAGTGAGAGGGGGGGCTATGGCTACACCTTC.

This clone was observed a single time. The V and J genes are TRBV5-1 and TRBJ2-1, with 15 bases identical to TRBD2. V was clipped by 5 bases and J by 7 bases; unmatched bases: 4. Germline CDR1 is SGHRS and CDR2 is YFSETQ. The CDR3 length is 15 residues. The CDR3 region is CASRTGLAGGNEQFF. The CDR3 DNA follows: TGCGCCAGCAGAACCGGACTAGCGGGGGGGAATGAGCAGTTCTTC.

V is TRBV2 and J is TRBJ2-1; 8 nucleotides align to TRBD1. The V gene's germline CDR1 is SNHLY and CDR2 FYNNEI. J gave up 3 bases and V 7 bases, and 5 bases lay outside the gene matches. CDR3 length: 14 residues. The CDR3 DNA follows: TGTGCCAGCATGAAGGACAGGGACTACAATGAGCAGTTCTTC. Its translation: CASMKDRDYNEQFF.

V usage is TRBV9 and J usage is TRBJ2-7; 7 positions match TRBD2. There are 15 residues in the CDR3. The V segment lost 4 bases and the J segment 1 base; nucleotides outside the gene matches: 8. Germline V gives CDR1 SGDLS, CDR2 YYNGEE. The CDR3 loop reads CASSPGGGGSYEQYF. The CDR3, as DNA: TGTGCCAGCAGCCCTGGGGGGGGAGGGTCCTACGAGCAGTACTTC.

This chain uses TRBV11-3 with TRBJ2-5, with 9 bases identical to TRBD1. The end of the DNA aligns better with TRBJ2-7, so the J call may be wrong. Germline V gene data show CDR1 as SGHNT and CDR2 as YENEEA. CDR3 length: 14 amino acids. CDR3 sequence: CASSSGQGSYEQYF. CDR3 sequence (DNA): TGTGCCAGCAGCTCGGGACAGGGCTCCTACGAGCAGTACTTC.

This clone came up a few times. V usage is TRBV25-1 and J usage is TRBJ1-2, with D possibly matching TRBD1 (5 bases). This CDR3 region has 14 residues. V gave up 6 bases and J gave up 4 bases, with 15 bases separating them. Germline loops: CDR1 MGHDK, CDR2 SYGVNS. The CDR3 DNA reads TGTGCCAGCAGCGCCTCCGACAGATCCTATGGCTACACCTTC. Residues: CASSASDRSYGYTF.

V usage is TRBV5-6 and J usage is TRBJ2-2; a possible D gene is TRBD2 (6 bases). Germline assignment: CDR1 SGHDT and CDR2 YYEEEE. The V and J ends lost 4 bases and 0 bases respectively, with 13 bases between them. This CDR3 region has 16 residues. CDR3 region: CASSPGSGANTGELFF. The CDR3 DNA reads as TGTGCCAGCAGCCCCGGGAGCGGCGCGAACACCGGGGAGCTGTTTTTT.

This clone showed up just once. The CDR3 nucleotides are TGCAGCGTTGAAGCGGCGGAATCTGGAAACACCATATATTTT. Protein: CSVEAAESGNTIYF. The chain employs TRBV29-1 and TRBJ1-3, with D uncertain. V shed 1 base and J shed 1 base, with 8 bases lying between them. Per germline, CDR1 SQVTM and CDR2 ANQGSEA. This CDR3 is 14 amino acids long.

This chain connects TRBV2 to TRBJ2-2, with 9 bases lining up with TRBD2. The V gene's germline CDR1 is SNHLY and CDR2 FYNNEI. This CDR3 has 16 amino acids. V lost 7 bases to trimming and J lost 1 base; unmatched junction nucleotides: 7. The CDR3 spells CASIGAGGLNTGELFF. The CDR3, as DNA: TGTGCCAGCATTGGAGCGGGGGGACTGAACACCGGGGAGCTGTTTTTT. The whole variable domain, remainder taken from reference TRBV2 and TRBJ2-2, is EPEVTQTPSHQVTQMGQEVILRCVPISNHLYFYWYRQILGQKVEFLVSFYNNEISEKSEIFDDQFSVERPDGSNFTLKIRSTKLEDSAMYFCASIGAGGLNTGELFFGEGSRLTVL.

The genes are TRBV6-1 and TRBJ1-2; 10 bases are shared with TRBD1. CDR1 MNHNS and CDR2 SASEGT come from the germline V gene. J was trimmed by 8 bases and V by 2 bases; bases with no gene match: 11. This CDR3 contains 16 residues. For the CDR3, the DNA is TGTGCCAGCAGTGAAATTCGACAGGGGGCTTCGAGAGGCTACACCTTC. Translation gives CASSEIRQGASRGYTF.

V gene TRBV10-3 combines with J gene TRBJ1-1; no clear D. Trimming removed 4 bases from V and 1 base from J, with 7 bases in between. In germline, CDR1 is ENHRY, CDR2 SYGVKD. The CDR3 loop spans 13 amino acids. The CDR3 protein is CAISVGRNTEAFF. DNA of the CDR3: TGTGCCATCAGTGTTGGGAGGAACACTGAAGCTTTCTTT.

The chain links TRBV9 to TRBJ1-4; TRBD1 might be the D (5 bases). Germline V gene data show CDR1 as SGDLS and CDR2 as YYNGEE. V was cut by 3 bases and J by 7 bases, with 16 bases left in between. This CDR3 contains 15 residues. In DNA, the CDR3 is TGTGCCAGCAGCGCCGGCGCAGGGTTTGGTGAAAAACTGTTTTTT. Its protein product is CASSAGAGFGEKLFF.

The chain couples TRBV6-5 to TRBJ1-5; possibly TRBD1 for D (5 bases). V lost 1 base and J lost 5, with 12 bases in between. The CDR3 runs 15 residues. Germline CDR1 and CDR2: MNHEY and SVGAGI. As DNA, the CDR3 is TGTGCCAGCAGTTACTACCAAGGGGTCGATCAGCCCCAGCATTTT. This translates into CASSYYQGVDQPQHF.

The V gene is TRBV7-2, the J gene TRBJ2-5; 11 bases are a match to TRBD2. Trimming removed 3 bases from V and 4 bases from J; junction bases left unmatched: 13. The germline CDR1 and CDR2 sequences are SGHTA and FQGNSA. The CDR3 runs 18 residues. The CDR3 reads CASSLGTLAGGEGETQYF. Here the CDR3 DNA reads TGTGCCAGCAGCTTGGGGACCCTAGCGGGGGGCGAGGGAGAGACCCAGTACTTC.

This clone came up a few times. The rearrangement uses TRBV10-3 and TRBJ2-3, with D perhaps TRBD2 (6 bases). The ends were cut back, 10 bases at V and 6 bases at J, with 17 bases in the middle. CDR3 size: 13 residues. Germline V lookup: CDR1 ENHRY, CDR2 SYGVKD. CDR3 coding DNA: TGTGCCAATGCCGGGGGTGAGACGGATACGCAGTATTTT. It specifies CANAGGETDTQYF.